Detailed here is one T cell receptor (beta chain). These data are taken from a study of blood T cell repertoires in COVID-19. Looked up from germline, CDR1 is SGHRS and CDR2 is YFSETQ. The length of the CDR3 is 15 residues. V trimming: 3 bases; J trimming: 10 bases; junction bases outside the gene matches: 11. The protocol was immunoSEQ multiplex PCR, while the TCRdb copy is restricted to in-frame clones and leaves out a portion. The table shows roughly 100,000 clones, with roughly 90% occurring only once. This receptor was taken from a woman between 45 and 60 years old with COVID-19, enrolled during active disease. The sequencing sample was made of peripheral blood. V is TRBV5-1 and J is TRBJ1-5; 9 bases are shared with TRBD1. The CDR3 is CASSWGDRDREPQHF. The CDR3 DNA reads TGCGCCAGCAGCTGGGGGGACCGGGACAGGGAACCCCAGCATTTT.